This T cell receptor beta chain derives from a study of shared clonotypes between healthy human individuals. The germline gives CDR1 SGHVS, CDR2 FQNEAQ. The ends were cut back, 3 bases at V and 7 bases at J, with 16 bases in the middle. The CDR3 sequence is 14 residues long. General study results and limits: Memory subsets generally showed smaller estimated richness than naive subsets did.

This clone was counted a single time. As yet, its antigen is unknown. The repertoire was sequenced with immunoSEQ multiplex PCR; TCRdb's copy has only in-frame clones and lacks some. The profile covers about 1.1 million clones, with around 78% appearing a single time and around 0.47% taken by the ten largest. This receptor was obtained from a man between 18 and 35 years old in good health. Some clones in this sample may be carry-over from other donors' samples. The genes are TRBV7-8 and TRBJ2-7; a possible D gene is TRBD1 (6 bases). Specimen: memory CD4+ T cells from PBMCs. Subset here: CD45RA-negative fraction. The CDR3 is CASSFSTGKGEQYF. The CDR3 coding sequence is TGTGCCAGCAGCTTTTCCACAGGGAAGGGGGAGCAGTACTTC.